Presented here are 30 T cell receptor beta chains from one specimen sequenced in a study of blood T cell repertoires in COVID-19. Some clones are missing from TCRdb's copy, which holds only in-frame ones; the method was immunoSEQ multiplex PCR. The sample has about 130,000 clones; around nine tenths are singletons. The sequenced sample was peripheral blood. The receptor source for this set is a woman in her 70s with COVID-19, enrolled during active disease.

Comments on this clone: The junction differs from germline at one of its ends, possibly a read error. The chain links TRBV2 to TRBJ2-5; TRBD2 agrees at 16 bases. CDR3 length equals 15 residues. CDR1 is SNHLY, CDR2 FYNNEI, per germline. CDR3 bases: TGTGCCAGCAGTTACTCCGGGACTAGCGGGGGGGCTTCGGACTTC. As protein: CASSYSGTSGGASDF.

The V call is TRBV11-2, the J call TRBJ2-3; possible D gene TRBD2, 5 bases. The CDR3 loop spans 16 amino acids. CDR1 SGHAT and CDR2 FQNNGV come from the germline V gene. V gave up 1 base and J gave up 2 bases, with 13 bases separating them. The CDR3, as DNA: TGTGCCAGCAGCTTAGGAGGGTATTACTTCACAGATACGCAGTATTTT. It translates to CASSLGGYYFTDTQYF.

The table lists this clone with a few counts. The chain combines TRBV27 with TRBJ1-2; D is perhaps TRBD1 (5 bases). V lost 6 bases, J lost 1 base, and 18 bases lay in between. The germline CDR1 and CDR2 sequences are MNHEY and SMNVEV (reference sequence). The CDR3 is 16 amino acids. The CDR3 loop reads CASRGTWGRLNYGYTF. The CDR3 nucleotides are TGTGCCAGCAGGGGTACTTGGGGCAGACTTAACTATGGCTACACCTTC.

A single count supports this clone. The chain combines TRBV19 with TRBJ2-7, with 13 nucleotides matching TRBD2. Trimming removed 5 bases from V and 1 base from J; junction bases left unmatched: 5. Germline V lookup: CDR1 LNHDA, CDR2 SQIVND (reference sequence). CDR3 size: 16 residues. The CDR3 is CASSHGTSGTSYEQYF. CDR3 coding DNA: TGTGCCAGTAGTCATGGGACTAGCGGGACATCCTACGAGCAGTACTTC.

Note on this clone: Additional DNA sequences in this sample encode the identical CDR3. J is TRBJ1-1 and V is TRBV6-5; D not resolved. V lost 0 bases, J lost 3 bases, and 8 bases lay in between. Germline V gives CDR1 MNHEY, CDR2 SVGAGI. The CDR3 is made up of 14 amino acids. The CDR3 DNA sequence: TGTGCCAGCAGTTACTCGAGCGGGGACACTGAAGCTTTCTTT. Protein sequence: CASSYSSGDTEAFF.

The chain links TRBV7-9 to TRBJ1-1, with 7 positions matching TRBD1. The germline V gene has CDR1 SEHNR and CDR2 FQNEAQ (reference sequence). The V and J ends lost 4 bases and 10 bases, in that order; junction bases with no gene match: 9. This CDR3 comprises 13 residues. The CDR3 DNA follows: TGTGCCAGCAGCTCCCGGGACAGAGTATCAGCTTTCTTT. Protein: CASSSRDRVSAFF.

The chain carries TRBV7-8 and TRBJ1-6; TRBD1 might be the D (5 bases). Looked up from germline, CDR1 is SGHVS and CDR2 is FQNEAQ. The V and J ends lost 1 base and 2 bases respectively, with 9 bases between them. The CDR3 has 16 amino acids. The CDR3 region has the DNA TGTGCCAGCAGCTTAGAGGGCAGGGCCTATAATTCACCCCTCCACTTT. Its translation is CASSLEGRAYNSPLHF.

The gene calls are TRBV4-1 and TRBJ2-4, with a possible D match to TRBD1 (5 bases). Germline lookup yields CDR1 MGHRA and CDR2 YSYEKL. V was clipped by 2 bases and J by 1 base, with 9 bases between them. The CDR3 has 15 residues. The CDR3, as DNA: TGCGCCAGCAGCCAACTTCCAGGGGCCAAAAACATTCAGTACTTC. Protein: CASSQLPGAKNIQYF.

This rearrangement joins TRBV7-2 to TRBJ2-1; 9 bases line up with TRBD1. CDR1 SGHTA and CDR2 FQGNSA come from the germline V gene. The ends lost 6 bases at V and 7 bases at J; junction bases unmatched: 7. The CDR3 spans 14 residues. The CDR3, as DNA: TGTGCCAGCAGATTACAGGGGGCGGGAAATGAGCAGTTCTTC. As protein: CASRLQGAGNEQFF.

The chain joins TRBV14 to TRBJ1-2, with a weak D call TRBD1 (6 bases). Deletions cut 4 bases from V and 4 bases from J, with 10 bases between. The CDR3 contains 13 residues. Germline V lookup: CDR1 SGHDN, CDR2 FVKESK. Here the CDR3 DNA reads TGTGCCAGCAGCCGGGGGCTTGTCTATGGCTACACCTTC. It specifies CASSRGLVYGYTF.

The chain links TRBV5-5 to TRBJ2-5; D possibly corresponds to TRBD2 (5 bases). The CDR3 covers 15 residues. V lost 0 bases to trimming and J lost 4 bases, with 13 bases between them. Germline lookup yields CDR1 SGHKS and CDR2 YYEKEE (reference sequence). CDR3 sequence reads: CASSLGGQAGETQYF. The CDR3 DNA sequence: TGTGCCAGCAGCTTGGGTGGGCAGGCGGGAGAGACCCAGTACTTC. Looking up the rest from reference TRBV5-5 and TRBJ2-5 gives the full variable domain: DAGVTQSPTHLIKTRGQQVTLRCSPISGHKSVSWYQQVLGQGPQFIFQYYEKEERGRGNFPDRFSARQFPNYSSELNVNALLLGDSALYLCASSLGGQAGETQYFGPGTRLLVL.

The chain recombines TRBV2 with TRBJ1-1; 7 bases line up with TRBD1. J was trimmed by 5 bases and V by 4 bases; bases with no gene match: 7. The CDR3 totals 14 residues. The germline CDR1 and CDR2 sequences are SNHLY and FYNNEI. Here the CDR3 DNA reads TGTGCCAGCAGTGGAAGGACAGGCCGGACTGAAGCTTTCTTT. It yields the protein CASSGRTGRTEAFF. Looking up the rest from reference TRBV2 and TRBJ1-1 gives the full variable domain: EPEVTQTPSHQVTQMGQEVILRCVPISNHLYFYWYRQILGQKVEFLVSFYNNEISEKSEIFDDQFSVERPDGSNFTLKIRSTKLEDSAMYFCASSGRTGRTEAFFGQGTRLTVV.

This sequence joins TRBV19 and TRBJ2-2; the match to TRBD2 covers 7 bases. V lost 2 bases, J lost 3 bases, and 6 bases stayed unmatched. CDR3 length: 16 amino acids. Germline V gene data show CDR1 as LNHDA and CDR2 as SQIVND (reference sequence). CDR3 protein: CASSIRAGDHTGELFF. Written as DNA, the CDR3 is TGTGCCAGTAGTATAAGGGCGGGGGACCACACCGGGGAGCTGTTTTTT.

The chain has TRBV6-5 and TRBJ1-1; 10 bases fit TRBD1. This CDR3 is built from 14 residues. V dropped 8 bases and J dropped 4; count of bases not matched to a gene: 7. Germline lookup yields CDR1 MNHEY and CDR2 SVGAGI. As DNA, the CDR3 is TGTGCCAGCTCGCGGACAGGGGGGCTCACTGAAGCTTTCTTT. Amino acids: CASSRTGGLTEAFF.

The rearrangement joins TRBV7-2 to TRBJ2-7, with 7 bases aligning to TRBD2. This CDR3 comprises 14 residues. Germline lookup yields CDR1 SGHTA and CDR2 FQGNSA. J gave up 2 bases and V 4 bases, and 5 bases lay outside the gene matches. The CDR3 reads CASSSSSGTYEQYF. DNA for the CDR3: TGTGCCAGCAGCTCTTCTAGCGGAACCTACGAGCAGTACTTC.

J is TRBJ1-1 and V is TRBV6-5; possibly TRBD1 for D (6 bases). Between the trimmed V and J ends, which lost 7 bases and 0 bases, there was a span of 12 bases. There are 14 residues in the CDR3. Germline CDR1 MNHEY, CDR2 SVGAGI. The CDR3, as DNA: TGTGCCAGCACCACCAGGGGAATGAACACTGAAGCTTTCTTT. Its translation: CASTTRGMNTEAFF.

For the CDR3, the DNA is TGTGCCAGTAGCGGGGTTCATTTTCTGAGGGTAAACACTGAAGCTTTCTTT. This translates into CASSGVHFLRVNTEAFF. The rearrangement links TRBV19 to TRBJ1-1, with D unclear. Germline values: CDR1 LNHDA, CDR2 SQIVND (reference sequence). Trimming shortened V by 6 bases and J by 2 bases, and 22 bases separated the two germline ends. The CDR3 totals 17 residues.

The chain recombines TRBV7-6 with TRBJ1-4; 11 bases agree with TRBD1. Trimming cost V 5 bases and J 7 bases; bases outside gene matches: 15. Germline V CDR1 and CDR2: SGHVS, FNYEAQ. The CDR3 length is 18 residues. CDR3 nucleotide sequence: TGTGCCAGCAGCGAAGTTGGGATGTGGACAGGGGGCACTGAAAAACTGTTTTTT. It encodes CASSEVGMWTGGTEKLFF.

The sample holds a few counts of this clone. The CDR3 region has the DNA TGTGCCACCAGCAGAGATCGGGACAGGGCAGGAGAGCAGTACTTC. Its translation is CATSRDRDRAGEQYF. V and J are TRBV15 and TRBJ2-7; 9 bases are a match to TRBD1. The V and J ends lost 0 bases and 7 bases, in that order; junction bases with no gene match: 7. The germline CDR1 and CDR2 sequences are LNHNV and YYDKDF (reference sequence). This CDR3 is 15 amino acids long.

The chain recombines TRBV3-1 (or the pseudogene TRBV3-2) with TRBJ1-2; no definite D call. The V end lost 0 bases, the J end lost 1 base, and 15 bases lay between the germline ends. Per germline, CDR1 LGHDT and CDR2 YNNKEL (reference sequence). CDR3 length: 17 amino acids. The CDR3 region has the DNA TGTGCCAGCAGCCAAGAGGCAGATCCAGTGTTTAACTATGGCTACACCTTC. Its protein is CASSQEADPVFNYGYTF.

Points on this clone: Other DNA sequences from this sample encode an identical CDR3 as well. The chain employs TRBV30 and TRBJ1-5; tentative D call: TRBD1 (6 bases). Germline V CDR1 and CDR2: GTSNPN, SVGIG (reference sequence). V dropped 5 bases and J dropped 1 base, with 9 bases sitting between them. The CDR3 extends over 13 amino acids. The CDR3 reads CAWDTGSNQPQHF. The CDR3 nucleotides read TGTGCCTGGGACACAGGGAGCAATCAGCCCCAGCATTTT.

The chain couples TRBV11-2 to TRBJ1-1; D is unclear. This CDR3 comprises 12 residues. CDR1 SGHAT and CDR2 FQNNGV come from the germline V gene. V was shortened by 1 base and J by 8 bases, with 8 bases between the two germline ends. The CDR3 DNA reads TGTGCCAGCAGCTTAGGCGGCCTCGAAGCTTTCTTT. It codes for CASSLGGLEAFF.

The V and J genes are TRBV7-3 and TRBJ1-1; tentatively, D is TRBD1 (5 bases). Germline lookup yields CDR1 SGHTA and CDR2 FQGTGA. Trimming removed 4 bases from V and 4 bases from J, with 13 bases in between. This CDR3 region has 14 residues. The CDR3 DNA sequence: TGTGCCAGCAGCTCAACACTGGGGGGCACTGAAGCTTTCTTT. It yields the protein CASSSTLGGTEAFF. The full variable domain, rest sourced from reference TRBV7-3 and TRBJ1-1, is GAGVSQTPSNKVTEKGKYVELRCDPISGHTALYWYRQSLGQGPEFLIYFQGTGAADDSGLPNDRFFAVRPEGSVSTLKIQRTERGDSAVYLCASSSTLGGTEAFFGQGTRLTVV.

The rearrangement uses TRBV5-1 and TRBJ1-1; 10 bases are shared with TRBD1. CDR3 length: 17 amino acids. Germline CDR1 is SGHRS and CDR2 is YFSETQ. The J segment lost 2 bases and the V segment lost 2 bases, leaving 9 bases of the junction unmatched. The CDR3 spells CASSFGTGAPFNTEAFF. CDR3 nucleotides: TGCGCCAGCAGCTTTGGGACAGGGGCCCCCTTTAACACTGAAGCTTTCTTT.

The chain has TRBV27 and TRBJ2-7; D is perhaps TRBD2 (6 bases). The V gene lost 2 bases and the J gene lost 2 bases, with 13 bases spanning the gap. Germline V gene data show CDR1 as MNHEY and CDR2 as SMNVEV (reference sequence). This CDR3 has 15 residues. The CDR3 DNA sequence: TGTGCCAGCAGTTTAGGCGGGACGCAAACCTACGAGCAGTACTTC. Protein: CASSLGGTQTYEQYF.

The rearrangement uses TRBV5-1 and TRBJ1-3; D is unclear. Germline V gives CDR1 SGHRS, CDR2 YFSETQ. The CDR3 has 18 residues. The V end lost 4 bases, the J end lost 0 bases, and 20 bases lay between the germline ends. The CDR3 DNA sequence: TGCGCCAGCAGCCGCCGAGAGTCGCCCACGATCTCTGGAAACACCATATATTTT. Translation: CASSRRESPTISGNTIYF.

CDR3 nucleotide sequence: TGTGCCAGCAGCCGCTTAGTGCAGTACTTC. Protein product: CASSRLVQYF. The V and J genes are TRBV28 and TRBJ2-7, with D hard to call. From germline, CDR1 is MDHEN and CDR2 SYDVKM. The ends were cut back, 6 bases at V and 9 bases at J, with 9 bases in the middle. The CDR3 totals 10 residues.

This clone was counted a few times. The chain employs TRBV3-1 (or the pseudogene TRBV3-2) and TRBJ1-2; D remains ambiguous. Trimming left V 1 base short and J 4 bases short, with 10 bases between. There are 14 residues in the CDR3. From germline, CDR1 is LGHDT and CDR2 YNNKEL (reference sequence). This chain's CDR3 is CASSQGSVTYGYTF. The CDR3 nucleotides are TGTGCCAGCAGCCAAGGGTCAGTTACCTATGGCTACACCTTC.

The chain links TRBV3-1 (or the pseudogene TRBV3-2) to TRBJ2-1; 9 positions match TRBD2. Trimming cost V 1 base and J 8 bases; bases outside gene matches: 6. The germline V gene encodes CDR1 LGHDT and CDR2 YNNKEL (reference sequence). The CDR3 runs to 15 residues. CDR3 DNA sequence: TGTGCCAGCAGCCAAGTGCGGGGGGGCAACGATGAGCAGTTCTTC. As protein: CASSQVRGGNDEQFF.

For the CDR3, the DNA is TGTGCCAGCAGTGTGGAAGGGGACTCTGGAAACACCATATATTTT. It yields the protein CASSVEGDSGNTIYF. The J gene is TRBJ1-3, the V gene TRBV2, with D possibly matching TRBD1 (5 bases). The CDR3 has 15 amino acids. Trimming took 4 bases from V and 0 from J, leaving 10 bases between them. Germline V CDR1 and CDR2: SNHLY, FYNNEI.